This TCR beta chain was retrieved from a study of CD8+ T cells in alopecia areata. The V gene's germline CDR1 is SQVTM and CDR2 ANQGSEA. The CDR3 totals 15 residues. Trimming left V 0 bases short and J 6 bases short, with 18 bases between. Once RNA had been extracted, it was reverse transcribed into cDNA to act as the sequencing template. TCRdb's copy holds only in-frame clones and misses some; the assay was immunoSEQ multiplex PCR. This table has hundreds of thousands of clones, around two thirds appearing once. The origin of this receptor is a human donor with alopecia areata. Sequenced here: CD4+ T cells sorted from blood, sampled at week 0. The chain carries TRBV29-1 and TRBJ2-7; D unclear. Here the CDR3 DNA reads TGCAGCGTTGAAGAGGCCGGTGCCTCTCTGGGCGAGCAGTACTTC. It is translated as CSVEEAGASLGEQYF.